A selection of T cell receptor beta chains follows, all from one sample in a study of cytomegalovirus exposure and HLA in healthy donors. Here immunoSEQ multiplex PCR was the method, and the copy in TCRdb shows in-frame clones only, minus some. The sample records tens of thousands of clones, around 76% being singletons. What was sequenced was PBMCs. These TCRs come from a male donor in good health and CMV-seropositive. CDR3s include the opening cysteine and the closing phenylalanine or tryptophan. The D gene is left open where the match is weak. A row's size may be missing; if present it is once, few, many or a size class.

d_call: -
j_call: TRBJ1-5
clone_size: -
v_call: TRBV6-1
cdr3_aa: CASSGVGAPNQPQHF
cdr3_nt: TGTGCCAGCAGTGGGGTGGGAGCTCCCAATCAGCCCCAGCATTTT

d_call: TRBD2
j_call: TRBJ2-5
clone_size: -
v_call: TRBV5-4
cdr3_aa: CASRYSGGAEETQYF
cdr3_nt: TGTGCCAGCAGATATAGCGGGGGGGCCGAAGAGACCCAGTACTTC

d_call: TRBD1
j_call: TRBJ2-7
clone_size: -
v_call: TRBV30
cdr3_aa: CAWKDRGGEQYF
cdr3_nt: TGTGCCTGGAAGGACAGGGGCGGCGAGCAGTACTTC

d_call: -
j_call: TRBJ2-2
clone_size: once
v_call: TRBV9
cdr3_aa: CASSVEPRVSGELFF
cdr3_nt: TGTGCCAGCAGCGTTGAGCCCAGGGTTTCCGGGGAGCTGTTTTTT

d_call: TRBD1
j_call: TRBJ2-7
clone_size: -
v_call: TRBV4-1
cdr3_aa: CASSPGQASYEQYF
cdr3_nt: TGCGCCAGCAGCCCGGGACAGGCCTCCTACGAGCAGTACTTC

d_call: -
j_call: TRBJ2-3
clone_size: -
v_call: TRBV4-1
cdr3_aa: CASSQERLGITDTQYF
cdr3_nt: TGCGCCAGCAGCCAAGAACGACTCGGTATAACAGATACGCAGTATTTT

d_call: -
j_call: TRBJ1-1
clone_size: -
v_call: TRBV20-1
cdr3_aa: CSVIPQGEAFF
cdr3_nt: TGCAGTGTTATACCGCAGGGTGAAGCTTTCTTT

d_call: -
j_call: TRBJ1-2
clone_size: -
v_call: TRBV7-2
cdr3_aa: CASSFTQGSYGYTF
cdr3_nt: TGTGCCAGCAGCTTCACACAGGGAAGCTATGGCTACACCTTC

d_call: -
j_call: TRBJ2-3
clone_size: once
v_call: TRBV4-3
cdr3_aa: CASSQDLQGADTQYF
cdr3_nt: TGCGCCAGCAGCCAGGACCTACAGGGAGCCGATACGCAGTATTTT

d_call: -
j_call: TRBJ1-6
clone_size: few
v_call: TRBV6-1
cdr3_aa: CASSRDTRRSPLHF
cdr3_nt: TGTGCCAGCAGCAGGGACACAAGGCGTTCACCCCTCCACTTT

d_call: -
j_call: TRBJ1-2
clone_size: once
v_call: TRBV19
cdr3_aa: CASSVTENYGYTF
cdr3_nt: TGTGCCAGTAGTGTCACAGAGAACTATGGCTACACCTTC

d_call: -
j_call: TRBJ1-6
clone_size: -
v_call: TRBV12-2
cdr3_aa: CASRLVEDPTYCSPLHF
cdr3_nt: TGTGCAAGTCGCTTAGTCGAGGATCCTACCTATTGTTCACCCCTCCACTTT

d_call: TRBD1
j_call: TRBJ1-2
clone_size: once
v_call: TRBV4-2
cdr3_aa: CASSLLGQGLMNYGYTF
cdr3_nt: TGTGCCAGCAGCCTCCTAGGACAGGGTCTAATGAACTATGGCTACACCTTC

d_call: TRBD2
j_call: TRBJ2-1
clone_size: -
v_call: TRBV10-3
cdr3_aa: CGETSIHEQFF
cdr3_nt: TGTGGGGAGACTAGCATTCATGAGCAGTTCTTC

d_call: -
j_call: TRBJ1-1
clone_size: -
v_call: TRBV28
cdr3_aa: CASSPSQGTDYNTEAFF
cdr3_nt: TGTGCCAGCAGCCCATCACAGGGAACGGATTACAACACTGAAGCTTTCTTT

d_call: -
j_call: TRBJ1-3
clone_size: -
v_call: TRBV11-3
cdr3_aa: CASSSGNAGNTIYF
cdr3_nt: TGTGCCAGCAGTTCAGGGAATGCTGGAAACACCATATATTTT

d_call: TRBD2
j_call: TRBJ2-7
clone_size: once
v_call: TRBV27
cdr3_aa: CASSFLSSGRAREQYF
cdr3_nt: TGTGCCAGCAGTTTCCTATCTAGCGGGAGGGCCCGGGAGCAGTACTTC

d_call: -
j_call: TRBJ2-5
clone_size: -
v_call: TRBV25-1
cdr3_aa: CASSDHGVHVTQYF
cdr3_nt: TGTGCCAGCAGTGATCACGGAGTCCATGTAACCCAGTACTTC

d_call: TRBD2
j_call: TRBJ2-1
clone_size: -
v_call: TRBV9
cdr3_aa: CASSPYGGSGNYYNEQFF
cdr3_nt: TGTGCCAGCAGCCCTTATGGTGGTAGCGGGAATTACTACAATGAGCAGTTCTTC

d_call: -
j_call: TRBJ2-3
clone_size: -
v_call: TRBV5-4
cdr3_aa: CASSFPSDTQYF
cdr3_nt: TGTGCCAGCAGCTTTCCCTCAGATACGCAGTATTTT

d_call: TRBD1
j_call: TRBJ1-1
clone_size: -
v_call: TRBV27
cdr3_aa: CASNRQGDNTEAFF
cdr3_nt: TGTGCCAGCAATCGACAGGGAGATAACACTGAAGCTTTCTTT

d_call: TRBD2
j_call: TRBJ2-3
clone_size: -
v_call: TRBV7-2
cdr3_aa: CASSWGGMTDTQYF
cdr3_nt: TGTGCCAGCAGCTGGGGGGGGATGACAGATACGCAGTATTTT

d_call: TRBD1
j_call: TRBJ1-1
clone_size: -
v_call: TRBV5-1
cdr3_aa: CASSGQGGDTEAFF
cdr3_nt: TGCGCCAGCAGCGGACAGGGAGGGGACACTGAAGCTTTCTTT

d_call: TRBD2
j_call: TRBJ2-3
clone_size: -
v_call: TRBV10-3
cdr3_aa: CAISESLAGGLTDTQYF
cdr3_nt: TGTGCCATCAGTGAGTCGCTAGCGGGAGGCCTGACAGATACGCAGTATTTT

d_call: TRBD1
j_call: TRBJ1-2
clone_size: -
v_call: TRBV28
cdr3_aa: CASSLSGTGYRGYGYTF
cdr3_nt: TGTGCCAGCAGTTTATCCGGGACAGGGTATCGGGGCTATGGCTACACCTTC

d_call: TRBD2
j_call: TRBJ2-3
clone_size: -
v_call: TRBV4-2
cdr3_aa: CASSQEERGLDTQYF
cdr3_nt: TGTGCCAGCAGCCAAGAGGAGCGGGGGCTGGATACGCAGTATTTT

d_call: TRBD1
j_call: TRBJ2-1
clone_size: -
v_call: TRBV7-2
cdr3_aa: CASSFSGTGRNEQFF
cdr3_nt: TGTGCCAGCAGCTTCTCTGGGACAGGTAGAAATGAGCAGTTCTTC

d_call: TRBD1
j_call: TRBJ1-1
clone_size: -
v_call: TRBV28
cdr3_aa: CASSFTGVNTEAFF
cdr3_nt: TGTGCCAGCAGTTTCACAGGGGTGAACACTGAAGCTTTCTTT

d_call: TRBD2
j_call: TRBJ2-7
clone_size: -
v_call: TRBV4-1
cdr3_aa: CASSQWVGGSSYEQYF
cdr3_nt: TGCGCCAGCAGCCAATGGGTTGGCGGGAGCTCCTACGAGCAGTACTTC

d_call: TRBD1
j_call: TRBJ2-5
clone_size: -
v_call: TRBV7-2
cdr3_aa: CASSSRGHQETQYF
cdr3_nt: TGTGCCAGCAGTTCCAGGGGGCACCAAGAGACCCAGTACTTC

d_call: TRBD1
j_call: TRBJ1-2
clone_size: -
v_call: TRBV19
cdr3_aa: CASSILGTGTNYGYTF
cdr3_nt: TGTGCCAGTAGTATTCTTGGGACAGGGACTAACTATGGCTACACCTTC

d_call: TRBD2
j_call: TRBJ2-5
clone_size: -
v_call: TRBV5-4
cdr3_aa: CASSLGSKRGFQETQYF
cdr3_nt: TGTGCCAGCAGCTTGGGGAGCAAGCGGGGGTTCCAAGAGACCCAGTACTTC

d_call: -
j_call: TRBJ1-1
clone_size: -
v_call: TRBV19
cdr3_aa: CASSPGVGTEAFF
cdr3_nt: TGTGCCAGTAGCCCAGGGGTAGGAACTGAAGCTTTCTTT

d_call: TRBD1
j_call: TRBJ1-2
clone_size: -
v_call: TRBV7-9
cdr3_aa: CASSLESRGYGYTF
cdr3_nt: TGTGCCAGCAGCTTAGAGAGCAGGGGGTATGGCTACACCTTC

d_call: -
j_call: TRBJ1-5
clone_size: -
v_call: TRBV7-3
cdr3_aa: CASSWAANQPQHF
cdr3_nt: TGTGCCAGCAGCTGGGCAGCAAATCAGCCCCAGCATTTT

d_call: TRBD1
j_call: TRBJ1-6
clone_size: -
v_call: TRBV18
cdr3_aa: CASSPDRGSHNSPLHF
cdr3_nt: TGTGCCAGCTCACCGGACAGGGGGTCCCATAATTCACCCCTCCACTTT

d_call: -
j_call: TRBJ1-1
clone_size: -
v_call: TRBV5-1
cdr3_aa: CASSLTGGTEAFF
cdr3_nt: TGCGCCAGCAGCTTAACCGGAGGGACTGAAGCTTTCTTT

d_call: -
j_call: TRBJ1-1
clone_size: few
v_call: TRBV7-2
cdr3_aa: CASSSQQGLNTEAFF
cdr3_nt: TGTGCCAGCAGCAGCCAACAGGGCCTGAACACTGAAGCTTTCTTT

d_call: TRBD2
j_call: TRBJ2-1
clone_size: once
v_call: TRBV30
cdr3_aa: CAWRLAGRYNEQFF
cdr3_nt: TGTGCCTGGAGATTAGCGGGACGATACAATGAGCAGTTCTTC

d_call: -
j_call: TRBJ2-2
clone_size: -
v_call: TRBV5-1
cdr3_aa: CASSSGLWGPGELFF
cdr3_nt: TGCGCCAGCAGCTCCGGCTTATGGGGGCCCGGGGAGCTGTTTTTT

d_call: -
j_call: TRBJ2-3
clone_size: -
v_call: TRBV7-2
cdr3_aa: CASSVGVPGDTQYF
cdr3_nt: TGTGCCAGCAGCGTCGGGGTACCTGGGGATACGCAGTATTTT

d_call: -
j_call: TRBJ2-5
clone_size: -
v_call: TRBV30
cdr3_aa: CAWSELAVETQYF
cdr3_nt: TGTGCCTGGAGTGAACTAGCAGTAGAGACCCAGTACTTC

d_call: TRBD2
j_call: TRBJ2-1
clone_size: -
v_call: TRBV7-9
cdr3_aa: CASSLPRTSGRNEQFF
cdr3_nt: TGTGCCAGCAGCTTACCCCGGACTAGCGGGAGGAATGAGCAGTTCTTC

d_call: -
j_call: TRBJ1-2
clone_size: -
v_call: TRBV6-1
cdr3_aa: CASSETGQVVYGYTF
cdr3_nt: TGTGCCAGCAGTGAGACAGGCCAAGTGGTCTATGGCTACACCTTC

d_call: TRBD1
j_call: TRBJ2-7
clone_size: few
v_call: TRBV28
cdr3_aa: CASRKQTGIYEQYF
cdr3_nt: TGTGCCAGCAGAAAACAGACAGGGATCTACGAGCAGTACTTC

d_call: -
j_call: TRBJ1-5
clone_size: -
v_call: TRBV28
cdr3_aa: CASSLRREPQHF
cdr3_nt: TGTGCCAGCAGTTTACGCAGGGAGCCCCAGCATTTT

d_call: -
j_call: TRBJ1-2
clone_size: -
v_call: TRBV4-2
cdr3_aa: CASSLNSVDYGYTF
cdr3_nt: TGTGCCAGCAGCCTTAACTCGGTAGACTATGGCTACACCTTC

d_call: TRBD2
j_call: TRBJ2-1
clone_size: -
v_call: TRBV30
cdr3_aa: CAVTSGRPSYNEQFF
cdr3_nt: TGTGCCGTGACTAGCGGGAGGCCTTCCTACAATGAGCAGTTCTTC

d_call: TRBD1
j_call: TRBJ1-2
clone_size: -
v_call: TRBV25-1
cdr3_aa: CASSRDRITNYGYTF
cdr3_nt: TGTGCCAGCAGCCGGGACAGGATTACTAACTATGGCTACACCTTC

d_call: -
j_call: TRBJ1-5
clone_size: few
v_call: TRBV19
cdr3_aa: CASSLGTTYQPQHF
cdr3_nt: TGTGCCAGCTCCTTGGGGACAACCTATCAGCCCCAGCATTTT